This TCR beta chain comes out of a study of sequential checkpoint blockade in melanoma. At the level of the study: First-line arms were nivolumab then ipilimumab, or the reverse, randomized 1:1. Matched biopsies came pretreatment and at week 13 for about 24 patients. General study results and limits: T-cell fraction and clonality followed PD-L1 and CD8+ counts, not mutational load.

Germline values: CDR1 SGHNT, CDR2 YENEEA. The CDR3 runs to 14 residues. V was cut by 5 bases and J by 5 bases, with 15 bases left in between. Treatment noted: randomized to nivolumab then ipilimumab (arm A) or the reverse (arm B). Patients had received no earlier DNA-damaging chemotherapy. The method was immunoSEQ multiplex PCR; TCRdb's version includes in-frame clones alone and lacks a portion of them. The repertoire holds about 9,600 clones, with 24% as singletons. This clone occurred many times. Its antigen is not known. This TCR came from a human donor with melanoma. The V and J genes are TRBV11-3 and TRBJ1-1; D is ambiguous. The input for sequencing was tumor tissue (inferred from file names), taken from a patient given nivolumab and ipilimumab in sequence. The CDR3 coding sequence is TGTGCCAGCAGCCAAGGTCAAGCGGATACTGAAGCTTTCTTT. Its translation: CASSQGQADTEAFF. Full variable domain (remainder filled in from reference TRBV11-3 and TRBJ1-1): EAGVVQSPRYKIIEKKQPVAFWCNPISGHNTLYWYLQNLGQGPELLIRYENEEAVDDSQLPKDRFSAERLKGVDSTLKIQPAELGDSAVYLCASSQGQADTEAFFGQGTRLTVV.